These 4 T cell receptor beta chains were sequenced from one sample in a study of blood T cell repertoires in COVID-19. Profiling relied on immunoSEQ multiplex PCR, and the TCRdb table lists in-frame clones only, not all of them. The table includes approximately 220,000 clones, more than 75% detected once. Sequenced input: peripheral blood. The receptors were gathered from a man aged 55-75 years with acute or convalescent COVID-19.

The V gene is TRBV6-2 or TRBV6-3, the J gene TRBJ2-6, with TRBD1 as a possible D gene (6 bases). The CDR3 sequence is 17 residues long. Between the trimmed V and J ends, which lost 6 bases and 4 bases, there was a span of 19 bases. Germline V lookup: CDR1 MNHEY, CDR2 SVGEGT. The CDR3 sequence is CASSTPRTGTGANVLTF. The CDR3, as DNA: TGTGCCAGCAGCACTCCCCGGACCGGGACAGGGGCCAACGTCCTGACTTTC.

CDR3 in amino acids: CASSNDRGNEKLFF. In nucleotides, the CDR3 is TGTGCCAGTAGTAACGACAGGGGGAATGAAAAACTGTTTTTT. The chain links TRBV19 to TRBJ1-4; 9 bases match TRBD1. CDR3 length equals 14 residues. In germline, CDR1 is LNHDA, CDR2 SQIVND (reference sequence). With V trimmed by 4 bases and J by 5 bases, 2 bases remained unmatched. Combining the CDR3 with reference TRBV19 and TRBJ1-4 gives the whole variable domain DGGITQSPKYLFRKEGQNVTLSCEQNLNHDAMYWYRQDPGQGLRLIYYSQIVNDFQKGDIAEGYSVSREKKESFPLTVTSAQKNPTAFYLCASSNDRGNEKLFFGSGTQLSVL.

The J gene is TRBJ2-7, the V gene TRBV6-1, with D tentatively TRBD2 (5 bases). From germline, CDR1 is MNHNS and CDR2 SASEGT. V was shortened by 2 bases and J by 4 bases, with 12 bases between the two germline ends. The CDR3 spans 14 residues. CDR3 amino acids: CASSENGWTYEQYF. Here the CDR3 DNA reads TGTGCCAGCAGTGAAAATGGATGGACTTACGAGCAGTACTTC.

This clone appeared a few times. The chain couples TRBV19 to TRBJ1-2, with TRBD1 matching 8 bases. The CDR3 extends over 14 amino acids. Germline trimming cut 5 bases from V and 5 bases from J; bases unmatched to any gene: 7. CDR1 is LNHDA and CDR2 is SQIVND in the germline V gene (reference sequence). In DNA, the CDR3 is TGTGCCAGTAGTTTCGGACAGGGAGAATATGGCTACACCTTC. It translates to CASSFGQGEYGYTF.